These 29 T cell receptor beta chains share one sample of origin, sequenced in a study of T-cell memory formation after mild COVID-19. From the 5' RACE reads, TCRdb called clonotypes with MiXCR, one entry per CDR3 protein. Of 120,000 or so distinct CDR3 sequences detected, roughly 15% appear once; the ten largest clones hold approximately 15%. Sequenced input: PBMCs or a T cell subset sorted from them (not recorded which). These receptors were obtained from an adult woman who had mild COVID-19 (a few samples of this study predate the infection). Cell type and time point are not known.

This clonotype was picked up many times. The chain employs TRBV5-1 and TRBJ2-5, with 10 bases identical to TRBD1. V was clipped by 4 bases and J by 5 bases; unmatched bases: 11. CDR3 size: 16 residues. From germline, CDR1 is SGHRS and CDR2 YFSETQ. CDR3: CASSRAGTGVVETQYF. In DNA, the CDR3 is TGCGCCAGCAGCAGAGCCGGGACAGGGGTTGTCGAGACCCAGTACTTC.

In this sample, this clonotype turned up a few times. This chain uses TRBV5-1 with TRBJ2-5; TRBD1 is a possible D gene (6 bases). Germline CDR1 SGHRS, CDR2 YFSETQ. The CDR3 spans 16 residues. V was trimmed by 1 base and J by 5 bases, leaving 18 bases between them. CDR3 protein: CASSLFPTGGRETQYF. The CDR3 region has the DNA TGCGCCAGCAGCTTGTTCCCGACAGGAGGTCGCGAGACCCAGTACTTC.

This clonotype was observed a handful of times. The rearrangement joins TRBV2 to TRBJ2-4; 10 positions agree with TRBD2. Germline V lookup: CDR1 SNHLY, CDR2 FYNNEI. J was trimmed by 1 base and V by 7 bases; bases with no gene match: 4. The CDR3 spans 15 residues. CDR3 sequence reads: CASTSGLAAKNIQYF. The CDR3 DNA reads as TGTGCCAGCACCTCGGGACTAGCGGCCAAAAACATTCAGTACTTC. Together with reference TRBV2 and TRBJ2-4, the CDR3 gives the full variable domain: EPEVTQTPSHQVTQMGQEVILRCVPISNHLYFYWYRQILGQKVEFLVSFYNNEISEKSEIFDDQFSVERPDGSNFTLKIRSTKLEDSAMYFCASTSGLAAKNIQYFGAGTRLSVL.

This clonotype has just a few counts. This sequence joins TRBV12-3 or TRBV12-4 and TRBJ2-3; D is uncertain. This CDR3 contains 13 residues. Trimming cost V 3 bases and J 4 bases, with 8 bases left between them. The CDR3 DNA reads TGTGCCAGCAGTTTTCGAGCCGCAGATACGCAGTATTTT. As protein: CASSFRAADTQYF.

This clonotype appeared a few times. The chain links TRBV3-1 to TRBJ2-2, with D unclear. Trimming stripped 4 bases from V and 2 bases from J, with 8 bases between. The germline gives CDR1 LGHDT, CDR2 YNNKEL (reference sequence). This CDR3 is built from 14 residues. CDR3 protein: CASSLRLNTGELFF. The CDR3 region has the DNA TGTGCCAGCAGCCTAAGACTCAACACCGGGGAGCTGTTTTTT.

This chain connects TRBV6-1 to TRBJ1-5; 7 nucleotides line up with TRBD1. The J segment lost 2 bases and the V segment lost 6 bases, leaving 4 bases of the junction unmatched. Germline V gene data show CDR1 as MNHNS and CDR2 as SASEGT. This CDR3 has 14 amino acids. The CDR3 region is CASRDRYGNQPQHF. The CDR3 DNA follows: TGTGCCAGCAGGGACAGGTATGGCAATCAGCCCCAGCATTTT.

This clonotype was picked up a small number of times. The J gene is TRBJ1-2, the V gene TRBV6-1; 9 bases align to TRBD1. Germline CDR1 MNHNS, CDR2 SASEGT. After removal of 9 bases from V and 0 bases from J, the junction contained 11 bases not matched to a gene. The CDR3 spans 16 residues. The CDR3: CASEGTGTRANYGYTF. The CDR3 DNA reads as TGTGCCAGTGAGGGGACAGGGACACGGGCTAACTATGGCTACACCTTC.

This clonotype was recorded only once. The V and J genes are TRBV12-3 or TRBV12-4 and TRBJ1-3, with a weak D call TRBD1 (5 bases). V lost 6 bases and J 3 bases, leaving 9 bases between the germline ends. The CDR3 contains 13 residues. CDR3 in DNA: TGTGCCAGCAGGGGGACGGTTGGAAACACCATATATTTT. Its translation: CASRGTVGNTIYF.

The J gene is TRBJ2-7, the V gene TRBV6-2 or TRBV6-3, with a possible D match to TRBD2 (5 bases). The germline CDR1 and CDR2 sequences are MNHEY and SVGEGT. V was pared by 10 bases and J by 1 base, with 14 bases between. This CDR3 has 13 amino acids. CDR3 amino acids: CATRPGTSYEQYF. The DNA of the CDR3 is TGTGCCACCCGACCGGGAACATCCTACGAGCAGTACTTC.

The CDR3 region has the DNA TGTGCCAGCAGTTACATGAACACTGAAGCTTTCTTT. It codes for CASSYMNTEAFF. The chain links TRBV12-3 or TRBV12-4 to TRBJ1-1; D unclear. V was trimmed by 4 bases and J by 0 bases, leaving 3 bases between them. The CDR3 spans 12 residues.

This clonotype was found a few times. This chain uses TRBV5-6 with TRBJ2-7; D ambiguous. The CDR3 totals 14 residues. V was clipped by 4 bases and J by 3 bases, with 14 bases between them. Germline CDR1 reads SGHDT; CDR2 reads YYEEEE. The CDR3, as DNA: TGTGCCAGCAGCCGGACGGGCTACTACTACGAGCAGTACTTC. This encodes CASSRTGYYYEQYF.

The J gene is TRBJ1-1, the V gene TRBV24-1; TRBD1 agrees at 9 bases. The CDR3 loop spans 15 amino acids. Germline CDR1 is KGHDR and CDR2 is SFDVKD. With 3 bases clipped from V and 5 bases from J, the junction kept 6 bases outside the gene matches. CDR3 DNA sequence: TGTGCCACCAGTGATCCTAGACAGGGGGGGACTGAAGCTTTCTTT. This encodes CATSDPRQGGTEAFF.

This clonotype was counted at least ten times. The J gene is TRBJ2-7, the V gene TRBV6-2 or TRBV6-3; D call uncertain. V dropped 5 bases and J dropped 4 bases, with 9 bases sitting between them. Germline assignment: CDR1 MNHEY and CDR2 SVGEGT. The CDR3 is 12 amino acids. The CDR3 nucleotides are TGTGCCAGCAGTATCGACCGGTACGAGCAGTACTTC. Its translation is CASSIDRYEQYF.

V and J are TRBV25-1 and TRBJ1-5, with D unresolved. Germline V CDR1 and CDR2: MGHDK, SYGVNS. The CDR3 has 14 amino acids. Trimming removed 2 bases from V and 1 base from J, with 6 bases in between. The DNA of the CDR3 is TGTGCCAGCAGTGAACTCTGGAGCAATCAGCCCCAGCATTTT. Its translation is CASSELWSNQPQHF.

This chain connects TRBV7-9 to TRBJ2-1; 7 bases line up with TRBD2. Germline lookup yields CDR1 SEHNR and CDR2 FQNEAQ (reference sequence). Losses at the gene ends were 3 bases for V and 4 bases for J; bases not matched to a gene: 9. The length of the CDR3 is 16 residues. Here the CDR3 DNA reads TGTGCCAGCAGCTTTCTAAGGGGAGGGGATTACAATGAGCAGTTCTTC. Translated: CASSFLRGGDYNEQFF.

The table lists this clonotype with a few counts. The chain carries TRBV5-1 and TRBJ2-7; D gene ambiguous. Between the trimmed V and J ends, which lost 7 bases and 2 bases, there was a span of 16 bases. Germline assignment: CDR1 SGHRS and CDR2 YFSETQ. CDR3 size: 14 residues. This CDR3 is CASSLWGSTYEQYF. The CDR3 nucleotides are TGCGCCAGCTCATTGTGGGGTTCCACCTACGAGCAGTACTTC.

There are a few counts of this clonotype. The V and J genes are TRBV7-9 and TRBJ2-3; D remains ambiguous. From germline, CDR1 is SEHNR and CDR2 FQNEAQ (reference sequence). Trimming removed 2 bases at V and 4 bases at J, with 4 bases between. The length of the CDR3 is 12 residues. The CDR3 bases are TGTGCCAGCAGCTTATGGCCAGATACGCAGTATTTT. This encodes CASSLWPDTQYF. The full variable domain, completed using reference TRBV7-9 and TRBJ2-3, is DTGVSQNPRHKITKRGQNVTFRCDPISEHNRLYWYRQTLGQGPEFLTYFQNEAQLEKSRLLSDRFSAERPKGSFSTLEIQRTEQGDSAMYLCASSLWPDTQYFGPGTRLTVL.

This CDR3 is CASSLASGTGNYNEQFF. The CDR3 nucleotides are TGTGCCAGCAGCTTAGCATCCGGGACAGGGAATTACAATGAGCAGTTCTTC. The chain carries TRBV7-6 and TRBJ2-1; 9 nucleotides line up with TRBD1. The CDR3 length is 17 residues. In germline, CDR1 is SGHVS, CDR2 FNYEAQ. Trimming took 0 bases from V and 4 from J; bases not matched to a gene: 7.

This chain joins TRBV7-2 and TRBJ2-7, with 8 positions matching TRBD1. V lost 5 bases and J lost 0; bases outside the gene matches: 3. This CDR3 has 14 amino acids. Germline CDR1 and CDR2: SGHTA and FQGNSA. The DNA for the CDR3 is TGTGCCAGCAGCCCGGACAGGGTCTCCTACGAGCAGTACTTC. Translated: CASSPDRVSYEQYF.

The J gene is TRBJ2-1, the V gene TRBV5-1; 7 bases are a match to TRBD2. From germline, CDR1 is SGHRS and CDR2 YFSETQ. The CDR3 length is 16 residues. J lost 9 bases, V lost 0 bases, and 12 bases had no gene match. DNA of the CDR3: TGCGCCAGCAGCTTGGTGGGAGGGAGCTCCTCGGGTGAGCAGTTCTTC. Translating gives CASSLVGGSSSGEQFF.

This chain links TRBV4-3 with TRBJ2-3; a possible D gene is TRBD1 (5 bases). Trimming shortened V by 0 bases and J by 2 bases, and 15 bases separated the two germline ends. The CDR3 runs 17 residues. Per germline, CDR1 LGHNA and CDR2 YSLEER. The CDR3 loop is CASSQEVRWGLTDTQYF. The CDR3 DNA reads TGCGCCAGCAGCCAAGAGGTTAGGTGGGGCCTCACAGATACGCAGTATTTT.

This sequence joins TRBV5-1 and TRBJ2-7, with a possible D match to TRBD1 (8 bases). V lost 4 bases, J lost 4 bases, and 15 bases lay in between. The CDR3 runs to 14 residues. Germline CDR1 SGHRS, CDR2 YFSETQ. CDR3 amino acids: CASSLQGGDYEQYF. CDR3 DNA sequence: TGCGCCAGCAGCCTACAGGGGGGGGATTACGAGCAGTACTTC.

The chain combines TRBV20-1 with TRBJ2-7, with TRBD2 identical over 9 bases. CDR1 and CDR2 from the germline V gene are DFQATT and SNEGSKA (reference sequence). Trimming at V came to 1 base and at J to 1 base, leaving 5 bases not matched to a gene. This CDR3 has 15 amino acids. CDR3 DNA sequence: TGCAGTGCTAGAGGCGGGAGGGACAGATCCTACGAGCAGTACTTC. Protein sequence: CSARGGRDRSYEQYF.

This clonotype was observed at least ten times. The J gene is TRBJ2-4, the V gene TRBV5-1; 7 bases agree with TRBD1. V gave up 0 bases and J gave up 1 base; unmatched junction bases: 7. This CDR3 spans 17 amino acids. In germline, CDR1 is SGHRS, CDR2 YFSETQ. In nucleotides, the CDR3 is TGCGCCAGCAGCTTGGGAGGTGGGACAGTCGCCAAAAACATTCAGTACTTC. This translates into CASSLGGGTVAKNIQYF.

The gene calls are TRBV6-6 and TRBJ1-2; no clear D. Germline loops: CDR1 MNHNY, CDR2 SVGAGI (reference sequence). Trimming took off 0 bases at V and 8 bases at J, with 13 bases between the two ends. The CDR3 has 14 amino acids. The CDR3: CASSYSYANDGYTF. The CDR3 DNA reads TGTGCCAGCAGTTACTCGTACGCCAATGACGGCTACACCTTC.

This clonotype was observed a few times. This chain joins TRBV4-2 and TRBJ1-2; TRBD1 might be the D (5 bases). The ends were cut back, 4 bases at V and 7 bases at J, with 25 bases in the middle. The CDR3 is 17 residues long. CDR1 and CDR2 from the germline V gene are LGHNA and YNFKEQ. The CDR3 loop is CASSPGTAGGFERGYTF. The CDR3 nucleotides are TGTGCCAGCAGCCCAGGGACGGCCGGGGGTTTTGAGCGTGGCTACACCTTC.

This clonotype was counted many times. The rearrangement links TRBV7-3 to TRBJ2-1; D perhaps matches TRBD2 (7 bases). Germline loops: CDR1 SGHTA, CDR2 FQGTGA. Trimming took 3 bases from V and 0 from J, leaving 9 bases between them. This CDR3 has 15 amino acids. The CDR3 is CASSLAGASYNEQFF. CDR3 in DNA: TGTGCCAGCAGCTTGGCGGGGGCCTCCTACAATGAGCAGTTCTTC.

This clonotype was counted between two and nine times. The chain has TRBV30 and TRBJ1-5, with D possibly TRBD1 on 5 matching bases. CDR3 size: 14 residues. From germline, CDR1 is GTSNPN and CDR2 SVGIG (reference sequence). Trimming pared 4 bases from V and 4 bases from J, leaving 14 bases between. CDR3: CAWTGGVGNQPQHF. The CDR3 DNA is TGTGCCTGGACCGGAGGGGTGGGGAATCAGCCCCAGCATTTT.

This clonotype was counted at least ten times. The rearrangement uses TRBV2 and TRBJ2-7, with D unclear. V lost 4 bases and J 6 bases, leaving 13 bases between the germline ends. Germline CDR1 and CDR2: SNHLY and FYNNEI. The CDR3 is 13 residues long. The CDR3 DNA follows: TGTGCCAGCAGTGCTAGACCCCTCGGCGAGCAGTACTTC. This codes for CASSARPLGEQYF.